This T cell receptor (beta chain) emerged from a study of T cells in Graves' hyperthyroidism and ophthalmopathy. Trimming left V 2 bases short and J 5 bases short, with 10 bases between. The CDR3 runs to 13 residues. Germline V lookup: CDR1 WSHSY, CDR2 SAAADI. The source material, RNA transcripts, was used to amplify TCR beta CDR3 regions. The TCR CDR3 first-round RT-PCR relied on the HTBI primer set. MiXCR was run by TCRdb on the multiplex PCR reads, yielding one entry per CDR3 protein. The sample holds roughly 500,000 distinct CDR3 sequences, over 45% seen once. Sequencing used peripheral blood or thyroid tissue (not recorded which). The receptor was isolated from an adult woman with Graves' disease, either hyperthyroidism or ophthalmopathy (not recorded which). This chain connects TRBV10-2 to TRBJ2-7; perhaps TRBD1 as D (5 bases). The CDR3 coding sequence is TGCGCCAGCAGTGAGGCAGGGTTCGACGAGCAGTACTTC. It yields the protein CASSEAGFDEQYF.